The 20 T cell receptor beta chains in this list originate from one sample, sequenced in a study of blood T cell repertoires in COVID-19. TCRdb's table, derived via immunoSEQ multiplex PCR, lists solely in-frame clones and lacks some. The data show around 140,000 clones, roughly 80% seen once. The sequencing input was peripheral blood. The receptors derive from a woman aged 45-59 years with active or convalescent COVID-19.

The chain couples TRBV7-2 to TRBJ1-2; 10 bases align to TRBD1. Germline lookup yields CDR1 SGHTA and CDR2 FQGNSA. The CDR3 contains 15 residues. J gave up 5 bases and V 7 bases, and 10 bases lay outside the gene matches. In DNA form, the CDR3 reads TGTGCCAGCACCCCCCGGGACAGGGGTTGGTATGGCTACACCTTC. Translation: CASTPRDRGWYGYTF.

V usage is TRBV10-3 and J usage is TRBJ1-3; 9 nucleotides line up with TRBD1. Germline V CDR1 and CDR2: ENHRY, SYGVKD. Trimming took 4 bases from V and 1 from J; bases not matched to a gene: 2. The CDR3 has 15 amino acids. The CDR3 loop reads CAISGDRDSGNTIYF. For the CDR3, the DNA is TGTGCCATCAGTGGGGACAGGGATTCTGGAAACACCATATATTTT.

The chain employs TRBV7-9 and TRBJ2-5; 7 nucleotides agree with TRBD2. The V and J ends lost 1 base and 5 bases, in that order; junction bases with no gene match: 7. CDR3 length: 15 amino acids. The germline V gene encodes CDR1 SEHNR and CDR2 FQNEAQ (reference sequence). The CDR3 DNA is TGTGCCAGCAGCTTAGGGTGGCAGGGAGGGGAGACCCAGTACTTC. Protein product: CASSLGWQGGETQYF.

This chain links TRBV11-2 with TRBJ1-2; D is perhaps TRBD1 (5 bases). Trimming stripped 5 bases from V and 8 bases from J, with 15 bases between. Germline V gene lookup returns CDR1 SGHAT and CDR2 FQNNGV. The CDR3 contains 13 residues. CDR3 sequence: CASSQGKVKGYTF. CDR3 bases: TGTGCCAGCAGCCAGGGAAAGGTTAAAGGCTACACCTTC.

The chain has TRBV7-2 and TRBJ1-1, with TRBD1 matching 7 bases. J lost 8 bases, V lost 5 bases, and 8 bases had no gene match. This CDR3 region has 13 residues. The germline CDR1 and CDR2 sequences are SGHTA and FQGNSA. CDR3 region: CASSGTGTVEAFF. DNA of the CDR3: TGTGCCAGCAGCGGCACCGGGACAGTAGAAGCTTTCTTT.

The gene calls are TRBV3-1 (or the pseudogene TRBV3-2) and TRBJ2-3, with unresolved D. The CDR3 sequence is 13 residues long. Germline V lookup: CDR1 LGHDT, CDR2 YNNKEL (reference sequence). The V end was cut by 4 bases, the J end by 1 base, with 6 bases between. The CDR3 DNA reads TGTGCCAGCAGCCCCCTAGGCACAGATACGCAGTATTTT. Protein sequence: CASSPLGTDTQYF.

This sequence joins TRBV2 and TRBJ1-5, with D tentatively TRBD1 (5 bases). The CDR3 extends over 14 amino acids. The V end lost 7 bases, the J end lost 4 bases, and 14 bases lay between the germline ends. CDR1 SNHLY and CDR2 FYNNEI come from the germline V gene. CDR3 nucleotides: TGTGCCAGCAACGCGGGGGAAGGAAATCAGCCCCAGCATTTT. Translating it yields CASNAGEGNQPQHF.

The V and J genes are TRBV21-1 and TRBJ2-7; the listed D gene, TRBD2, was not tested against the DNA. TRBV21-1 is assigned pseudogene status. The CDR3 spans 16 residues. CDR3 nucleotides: TGTGCCAGCGGGGGAACTAGCGGATGGAGCTCCTACGAGCAGTACTTC. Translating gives CASGGTSGWSSYEQYF.

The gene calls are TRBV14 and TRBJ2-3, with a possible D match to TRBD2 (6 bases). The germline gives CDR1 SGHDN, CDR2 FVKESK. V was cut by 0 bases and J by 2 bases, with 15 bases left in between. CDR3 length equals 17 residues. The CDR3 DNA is TGTGCCAGCAGCCAAGATGGCGGGACTCATTACACAGATACGCAGTATTTT. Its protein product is CASSQDGGTHYTDTQYF.

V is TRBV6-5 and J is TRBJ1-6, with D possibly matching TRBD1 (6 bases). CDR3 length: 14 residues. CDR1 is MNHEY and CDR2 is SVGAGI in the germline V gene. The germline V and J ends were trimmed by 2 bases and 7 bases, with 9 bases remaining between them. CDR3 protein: CASSYVGQNSPLHF. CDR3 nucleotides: TGTGCCAGCAGTTACGTCGGACAGAATTCACCCCTCCACTTT.

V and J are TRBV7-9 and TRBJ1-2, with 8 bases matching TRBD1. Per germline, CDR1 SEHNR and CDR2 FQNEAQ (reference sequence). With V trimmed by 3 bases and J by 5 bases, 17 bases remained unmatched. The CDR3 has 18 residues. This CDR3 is CASSFPGQEPTIAYGYTF. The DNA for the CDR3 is TGTGCCAGCAGCTTCCCGGGACAGGAGCCTACGATCGCTTATGGCTACACCTTC.

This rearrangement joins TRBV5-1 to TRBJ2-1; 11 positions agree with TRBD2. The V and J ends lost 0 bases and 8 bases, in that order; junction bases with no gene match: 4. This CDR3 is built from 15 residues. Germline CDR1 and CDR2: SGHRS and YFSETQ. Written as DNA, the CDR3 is TGCGCCAGCAGCTTGGTACTAGCGGGGGATCATGAGCAGTTCTTC. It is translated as CASSLVLAGDHEQFF.

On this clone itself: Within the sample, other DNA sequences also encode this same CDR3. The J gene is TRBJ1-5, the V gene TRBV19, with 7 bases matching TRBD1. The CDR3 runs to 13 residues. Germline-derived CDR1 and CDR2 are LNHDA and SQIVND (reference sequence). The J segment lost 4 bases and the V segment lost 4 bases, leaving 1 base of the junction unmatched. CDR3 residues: CASSTQGNQPQHF. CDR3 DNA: TGTGCCAGTAGTACACAGGGGAATCAGCCCCAGCATTTT.

The CDR3 loop reads CASSREQGTPSTDTQYF. DNA for the CDR3: TGTGCCAGTAGTAGGGAACAGGGTACCCCTAGCACAGATACGCAGTATTTT. The chain is built from TRBV19 and TRBJ2-3; tentatively, D is TRBD1 (6 bases). The ends were cut back, 4 bases at V and 0 bases at J, with 17 bases in the middle. This CDR3 is 17 amino acids long. The V gene's germline CDR1 is LNHDA and CDR2 SQIVND (reference sequence).

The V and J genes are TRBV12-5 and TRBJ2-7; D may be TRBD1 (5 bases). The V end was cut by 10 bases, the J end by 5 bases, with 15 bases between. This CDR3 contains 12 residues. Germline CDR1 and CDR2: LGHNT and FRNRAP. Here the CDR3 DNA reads TGTGCTATGGGCAGGGTGTTACACGAGCAGTACTTC. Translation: CAMGRVLHEQYF.

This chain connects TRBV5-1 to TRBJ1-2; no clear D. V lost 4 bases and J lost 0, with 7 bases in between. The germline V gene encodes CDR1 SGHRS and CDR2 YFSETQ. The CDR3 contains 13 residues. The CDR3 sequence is CASSEAPNYGYTF. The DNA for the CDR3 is TGCGCCAGCAGCGAGGCACCTAACTATGGCTACACCTTC.

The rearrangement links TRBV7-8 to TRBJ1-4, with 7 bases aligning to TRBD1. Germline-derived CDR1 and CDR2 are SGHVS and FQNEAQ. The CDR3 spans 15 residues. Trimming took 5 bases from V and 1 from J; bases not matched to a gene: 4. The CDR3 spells CASSPRTGTNEKLFF. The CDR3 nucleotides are TGTGCCAGCAGCCCTCGGACAGGAACTAATGAAAAACTGTTTTTT.

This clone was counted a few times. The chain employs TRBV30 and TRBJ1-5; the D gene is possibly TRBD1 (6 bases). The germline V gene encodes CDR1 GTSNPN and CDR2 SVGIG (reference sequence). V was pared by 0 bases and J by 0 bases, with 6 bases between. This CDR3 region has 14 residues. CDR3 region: CAWSVQGSNQPQHF. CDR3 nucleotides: TGTGCCTGGAGTGTACAGGGTAGCAATCAGCCCCAGCATTTT.

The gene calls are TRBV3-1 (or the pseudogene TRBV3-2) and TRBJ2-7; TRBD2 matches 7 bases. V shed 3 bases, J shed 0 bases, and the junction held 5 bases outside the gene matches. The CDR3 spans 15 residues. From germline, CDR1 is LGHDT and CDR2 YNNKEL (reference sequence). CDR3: CASSHSSSGSYEQYF. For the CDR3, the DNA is TGTGCCAGCAGCCACTCGTCTAGCGGCTCCTACGAGCAGTACTTC.

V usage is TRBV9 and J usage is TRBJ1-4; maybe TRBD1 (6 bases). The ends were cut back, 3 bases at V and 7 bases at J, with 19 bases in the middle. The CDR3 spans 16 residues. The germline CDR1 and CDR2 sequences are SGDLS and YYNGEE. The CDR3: CASSARTGWGTEKLFF. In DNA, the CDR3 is TGTGCCAGCAGCGCAAGAACAGGGTGGGGTACTGAAAAACTGTTTTTT.